This entry concerns a single TCR beta chain. Its specificity is unknown. Peripheral blood CD8+ and CD4+ T cells were profiled by TCR beta sequencing. The multiple sclerosis controls consisted of treatment-naive patients with relapsing-remitting disease, either stable or active. Random hexamers primed reverse transcription of roughly 0.45 to 1 ug RNA. TCR beta CDR3 was amplified by immunoSEQ multiplex PCR. This amplification extended across 54 Vbeta and 13 Jbeta segments. Each CDR3 protein is one row after TCRdb ran MiXCR on the immunoSEQ multiplex PCR reads. The sample carries 190,000 or so distinct CDR3 sequences, about 96% recorded once. This specimen comes from a study of CD8 T cells in Susac syndrome. Points from the study as a whole: The authors acknowledged that the study's TCR sequencing and HLA analysis involved relatively few individuals.

Trimming took 0 bases from V and 7 from J; bases not matched to a gene: 7. The CDR3 consists of 16 residues. Germline CDR1 is LGHDT and CDR2 is YNNKEL (reference sequence). The receptor was isolated from a human donor with multiple sclerosis. The specimen was CD4+ T cells from PBMCs. This chain uses TRBV3-1 with TRBJ2-1; TRBD2 agrees at 9 bases. The CDR3 DNA reads TGTGCCAGCAGCCAAGAATCAGCGGGAGGTAAGAATGAGCAGTTCTTC. Protein sequence: CASSQESAGGKNEQFF.